A single sample is the source of the 32 T cell receptor beta chains below, sequenced in a study of T cells in Graves' hyperthyroidism and ophthalmopathy. Amplification of TCR beta CDR3 regions was performed using RNA transcripts as template. HTBI primers were employed in a first-round RT-PCR of the TCR CDR3. TCRdb re-called the multiplex PCR reads with MiXCR, one entry per CDR3 protein. The top ten hold approximately 60% of the sample, which has over 250,000 distinct CDR3 sequences, about a sixth seen once. Sequenced input: blood. Receptor source: a woman aged 60-75 years with Graves' ophthalmopathy.

This chain connects TRBV7-9 to TRBJ2-5, with 10 bases lining up with TRBD1. CDR1 is SEHNR, CDR2 FQNEAQ, per germline (reference sequence). V gave up 5 bases and J gave up 5 bases; unmatched junction bases: 11. This CDR3 has 16 amino acids. CDR3 sequence (DNA): TGTGCCAGCAGCGCACGGACAGGGGGGAATCGGGAGACCCAGTACTTC. It is translated as CASSARTGGNRETQYF.

This clonotype was detected many times. The chain is built from TRBV2 and TRBJ1-1, with TRBD1 matching 7 bases. CDR1 and CDR2 (germline): SNHLY, FYNNEI. With V trimmed by 4 bases and J by 0 bases, 2 bases remained unmatched. CDR3 length equals 14 residues. CDR3 DNA: TGTGCCAGCAGTGTGGGACAGTTGAACACTGAAGCTTTCTTT. It translates to CASSVGQLNTEAFF.

This clonotype was counted ten times or more. V gene TRBV20-1 combines with J gene TRBJ1-6; D may be TRBD1 (6 bases). The V gene lost 1 base and the J gene lost 9 bases, with 19 bases spanning the gap. The germline V gene has CDR1 DFQATT and CDR2 SNEGSKA (reference sequence). The CDR3 has 16 residues. The CDR3 DNA reads as TGCAGTGCTAGAGTTTCGGGACACTCACCCGGTTCACCCCTCCACTTT. Amino acids: CSARVSGHSPGSPLHF.

This clonotype appeared a few times. The chain links TRBV20-1 to TRBJ2-3; D is uncertain. Trimming cost V 5 bases and J 2 bases, with 5 bases left between them. The CDR3 spans 11 residues. Germline V gene sequence: CDR1 DFQATT, CDR2 SNEGSKA (reference sequence). The CDR3 spells CSAPITDTQYF. The CDR3 nucleotides read TGCAGTGCTCCGATCACAGATACGCAGTATTTT.

Ten or more counts support this clonotype. The V and J genes are TRBV3-1 and TRBJ1-2; a weak D match, TRBD1 (5 bases). The CDR3 length is 14 residues. Per the germline V gene, CDR1 is LGHDT and CDR2 is YNNKEL (reference sequence). The V end was cut by 1 base, the J end by 6 bases, with 12 bases between. CDR3 region: CASSQVLAGHGYTF. DNA for the CDR3: TGTGCCAGCAGCCAAGTTTTGGCAGGGCATGGCTACACCTTC. Drawing the rest from reference TRBV3-1 and TRBJ1-2, the complete variable domain is DTAVSQTPKYLVTQMGNDKSIKCEQNLGHDTMYWYKQDSKKFLKIMFSYNNKELIINETVPNRFSPKSPDKAHLNLHINSLELGDSAVYFCASSQVLAGHGYTFGSGTRLTVV.

In regard to this clonotype: Being one base from a much bigger clone, this may be a read error. J is TRBJ2-1 and V is TRBV5-1; the match to TRBD2 covers 7 bases. The ends lost 4 bases at V and 1 base at J; junction bases unmatched: 8. Per the germline V gene, CDR1 is SGHRS and CDR2 is YFSETQ. The CDR3 has 16 amino acids. The DNA of the CDR3 is TGCGCCAGCAGCCCAGACCCTAGCGGATCCTACAATGAGCAGTTCTTC. Amino acid sequence: CASSPDPSGSYNEQFF.

This clonotype was detected many times. V usage is TRBV6-1 and J usage is TRBJ2-7; D unclear. The CDR3 is 15 residues long. V lost 5 bases and J 4 bases, leaving 18 bases between the germline ends. The V gene's germline CDR1 is MNHNS and CDR2 SASEGT. The CDR3 bases are TGTGCCAGCAGTCAAAACCCTGGAAGGCGGTACGAGCAGTACTTC. It translates to CASSQNPGRRYEQYF.

This clonotype was observed at least ten times. V usage is TRBV7-9 and J usage is TRBJ2-5; 9 bases align to TRBD2. Trimming took 1 base from V and 4 from J; bases not matched to a gene: 1. The CDR3 runs 14 residues. Germline V gene lookup returns CDR1 SEHNR and CDR2 FQNEAQ (reference sequence). The CDR3 is CASSLEAGGETQYF. In DNA, the CDR3 is TGTGCCAGCAGCTTAGAAGCGGGGGGAGAGACCCAGTACTTC.

The CDR3 coding sequence is TGTGCCAGCTCAACAGACAGGGAGATCTACGAGCAGTACTTC. Translation: CASSTDREIYEQYF. This chain joins TRBV18 and TRBJ2-7; 7 bases map to TRBD1. CDR1 is KGHSH, CDR2 LQKENI, per germline. Germline trimming cut 5 bases from V and 3 bases from J; bases unmatched to any gene: 7. This CDR3 comprises 14 residues.

The rearrangement uses TRBV12-5 and TRBJ1-2, with 11 bases that match TRBD1. CDR1 is LGHNT, CDR2 FRNRAP, per germline. The CDR3 has 14 residues. V was clipped by 6 bases and J by 8 bases; unmatched bases: 8. The CDR3 DNA follows: TGTGCTAGTGGCCTCGGACAGGGGGCGGTCGGCTACACCTTC. This sequence encodes CASGLGQGAVGYTF.

This clonotype appeared a few times. The V and J genes are TRBV5-1 and TRBJ2-7; 8 nucleotides agree with TRBD1. Trimming cost V 0 bases and J 5 bases; bases outside gene matches: 10. The germline gives CDR1 SGHRS, CDR2 YFSETQ. The CDR3 spans 16 residues. The CDR3 loop reads CASSLAPGTGNDEQYF. CDR3 coding DNA: TGCGCCAGCAGCTTGGCCCCTGGGACAGGTAACGACGAGCAGTACTTC.

This clonotype occurred many times. The gene calls are TRBV7-2 and TRBJ2-2; the D gene is possibly TRBD2 (6 bases). The CDR3 has 17 amino acids. Trimming took 1 base from V and 4 from J, leaving 16 bases between them. CDR1 is SGHTA, CDR2 FQGNSA, per germline. The CDR3 region is CASSLVIVSGGTGELFF. The CDR3 nucleotides read TGTGCCAGCAGCTTAGTCATAGTTAGCGGAGGCACCGGGGAGCTGTTTTTT.

This clonotype was observed many times. V gene TRBV12-3 or TRBV12-4 combines with J gene TRBJ2-7; 11 bases fit TRBD1. The CDR3 has 14 amino acids. The V and J ends lost 3 bases and 3 bases, in that order; junction bases with no gene match: 1. CDR3 nucleotide sequence: TGTGCCAGCAGTTTTGGGACAGGGGGCTACGAGCAGTACTTC. This gives the protein CASSFGTGGYEQYF.

DNA for the CDR3: TGCAGTGTGCCCGGGCTTATTAACTCCTACAATGAGCAGTTCTTC. Its protein is CSVPGLINSYNEQFF. This chain uses TRBV20-1 with TRBJ2-1, with unresolved D. This CDR3 is built from 15 residues. Trimming took 7 bases from V and 0 from J, leaving 16 bases between them. CDR1 is DFQATT, CDR2 SNEGSKA, per germline (reference sequence).

The chain is built from TRBV24-1 and TRBJ1-2; no clear D gene. Germline V gene data show CDR1 as KGHDR and CDR2 as SFDVKD. This CDR3 comprises 12 residues. V lost 2 bases to trimming and J lost 4 bases, with 4 bases between them. The CDR3 loop is CATSDSAYGYTF. The CDR3 DNA follows: TGTGCCACCAGTGATTCTGCCTATGGCTACACCTTC.

The table lists this clonotype with many counts. This chain uses TRBV20-1 with TRBJ1-2; no clear D. The CDR3 length is 13 residues. The V end was cut by 6 bases, the J end by 1 base, with 12 bases between. Germline CDR1 is DFQATT and CDR2 is SNEGSKA (reference sequence). The CDR3 is CSANRYDNYGYTF. CDR3 coding DNA: TGCAGTGCAAACAGATACGATAACTATGGCTACACCTTC.

This clonotype was seen at least ten times. The genes are TRBV7-9 and TRBJ2-7; D is tentatively TRBD1 or TRBD2 (6 bases each). Germline CDR1 and CDR2: SEHNR and FQNEAQ (reference sequence). Trimming left V 1 base short and J 2 bases short, with 9 bases between. The CDR3 has 14 residues. This CDR3 reads CASSLGRGAYEQYF. The CDR3 DNA follows: TGTGCCAGCAGCTTAGGGAGGGGGGCCTACGAGCAGTACTTC.

This clonotype was seen repeatedly, ten times or more. The chain recombines TRBV20-1 with TRBJ1-1; D is undetermined. Trimming removed 6 bases at V and 7 bases at J, with 9 bases between. Germline-derived CDR1 and CDR2 are DFQATT and SNEGSKA (reference sequence). The CDR3 runs to 10 residues. As DNA, the CDR3 is TGCAGTGCCTTAAGACTTGAAGCTTTCTTT. Encoded protein: CSALRLEAFF.

The V gene is TRBV9, the J gene TRBJ2-3, with 7 bases that match TRBD2. The CDR3 spans 18 residues. The germline CDR1 and CDR2 sequences are SGDLS and YYNGEE. The junction had 11 bases not matched to a gene; V was cut back by 0 bases and J by 1 base. The CDR3: CASSVGGIAGLRTDTQYF. In DNA form, the CDR3 reads TGTGCCAGCAGCGTAGGCGGAATAGCGGGCCTTCGCACAGATACGCAGTATTTT.

The table lists this clonotype with a few counts. The chain uses TRBV6-1 and TRBJ1-2, with D possibly matching TRBD1 (6 bases). V gave up 5 bases and J gave up 7 bases, with 20 bases separating them. This CDR3 is built from 15 residues. In germline, CDR1 is MNHNS, CDR2 SASEGT. The CDR3 DNA follows: TGTGCCAGCAGTAGCACGGACAGAGACGAGGGTGGCTACACCTTC. This codes for CASSSTDRDEGGYTF.

In this sample, this clonotype turned up once. A much larger clone lies one base from this, so it may be a read error. The rearrangement uses TRBV6-9 and TRBJ2-7; D ambiguous. Trimming stripped 4 bases from V and 3 bases from J, with 13 bases between. This CDR3 contains 14 residues. The germline V gene encodes CDR1 MNHGY and CDR2 SVAAGI. In DNA, the CDR3 is TGTGCCAGCAGTTCAACCAAGACCAGCTACGAGCAGTACTTC. Translating it yields CASSSTKTSYEQYF.

A remark on this clonotype: A read error is possible here, since a much larger clone lies one base away. This is likely a read error, given that the CDR3 carries no conserved phenylalanine or tryptophan at its end. The gene calls are TRBV28 and TRBJ2-3; D ambiguous. Germline CDR1 MDHEN, CDR2 SYDVKM. The CDR3 is 13 amino acids. The V and J ends lost 6 bases and 2 bases respectively, with 9 bases between them. The CDR3 DNA sequence: TGTGCCAGCAGCAGGAAATTCACAGATACGCAGTATTCT. Translation gives CASSRKFTDTQYS.

The CDR3 DNA sequence: TGTGCCAGCAGTCTACCCCGAGGGGCTGATGAAAAACTGTTTTTT. This codes for CASSLPRGADEKLFF. The rearrangement uses TRBV28 and TRBJ1-4; maybe TRBD1 (5 bases). CDR3 length: 15 amino acids. The V and J ends lost 5 bases and 6 bases respectively, with 16 bases between them. Germline CDR1 reads MDHEN; CDR2 reads SYDVKM.

In its sample, this clonotype was seen a few times. The V call is TRBV27, the J call TRBJ2-3, with D possibly called TRBD1 or TRBD2 (6 bases each). The CDR3 contains 16 residues. CDR1 and CDR2 from the germline V gene are MNHEY and SMNVEV (reference sequence). Trimming pared 2 bases from V and 2 bases from J, leaving 14 bases between. For the CDR3, the DNA is TGTGCCAGCAGTTTACGGCCGGGGGCCCACACAGATACGCAGTATTTT. This codes for CASSLRPGAHTDTQYF.

This clonotype has at least ten counts. V is TRBV12-3 or TRBV12-4 and J is TRBJ1-6, with 9 bases aligning to TRBD1. With V trimmed by 5 bases and J by 7 bases, 6 bases remained unmatched. This CDR3 is 15 amino acids long. CDR3 sequence reads: CASSLVQGANSPLHF. DNA for the CDR3: TGTGCCAGCAGTCTCGTACAGGGGGCGAATTCACCCCTCCACTTT.

This clonotype was recorded many times. The J gene is TRBJ1-1, the V gene TRBV2; the match to TRBD1 covers 9 bases. J was trimmed by 4 bases and V by 5 bases; bases with no gene match: 5. The length of the CDR3 is 14 residues. Germline-derived CDR1 and CDR2 are SNHLY and FYNNEI. The CDR3 reads CASSQQGASTEAFF. For the CDR3, the DNA is TGTGCCAGCAGTCAACAGGGGGCTAGCACTGAAGCTTTCTTT.

The V and J genes are TRBV6-2 or TRBV6-3 and TRBJ2-7; 8 bases match TRBD2. Trimming at V came to 2 bases and at J to 3 bases, leaving 3 bases not matched to a gene. Germline CDR1 is MNHEY and CDR2 is SVGEGT. There are 14 residues in the CDR3. Here the CDR3 reads CASSYGTSLYEQYF. CDR3 nucleotide sequence: TGTGCCAGCAGTTACGGGACTAGTCTCTACGAGCAGTACTTC.

In this sample, this clonotype turned up a few times. This sequence joins TRBV9 and TRBJ1-1, with unresolved D. Germline CDR1 is SGDLS and CDR2 is YYNGEE. V was trimmed by 0 bases and J by 4 bases, leaving 7 bases between them. CDR3 length: 13 amino acids. This chain's CDR3 is CASSVGASTEAFF. The DNA of the CDR3 is TGTGCCAGCAGCGTAGGCGCCAGCACTGAAGCTTTCTTT.

The CDR3, as DNA: TGTGCCAGCAGTCGCCCCGGGACTAGCGGGGGGGTGAACACCGGGGAGCTGTTTTTT. The encoded protein is CASSRPGTSGGVNTGELFF. The gene calls are TRBV27 and TRBJ2-2; TRBD2 agrees at 16 bases. V lost 5 bases, J lost 1 base, and 7 bases stayed unmatched. The CDR3 totals 19 residues. Germline assignment: CDR1 MNHEY and CDR2 SMNVEV (reference sequence).

This clonotype has a handful of counts. The chain links TRBV29-1 to TRBJ1-4; no definite D call. Trimming left V 5 bases short and J 0 bases short, with 10 bases between. The CDR3 extends over 14 amino acids. CDR1 and CDR2 (germline): SQVTM, ANQGSEA. CDR3 nucleotides: TGCAGCGTTATAGGGCCGACAACTAATGAAAAACTGTTTTTT. This gives the protein CSVIGPTTNEKLFF.

The table lists this clonotype with many counts. The J gene is TRBJ2-7, the V gene TRBV7-2; possibly TRBD1 for D (6 bases). The CDR3 consists of 13 residues. V was clipped by 5 bases and J by 2 bases, with 10 bases between them. Per germline, CDR1 SGHTA and CDR2 FQGNSA. The CDR3 sequence is CASSRDIAYEQYF. The CDR3 nucleotides read TGTGCCAGCAGCCGGGACATAGCCTACGAGCAGTACTTC. The complete variable domain, with remaining parts taken from reference TRBV7-2 and TRBJ2-7, reads GAGVSQSPSNKVTEKGKDVELRCDPISGHTALYWYRQSLGQGLEFLIYFQGNSAPDKSGLPSDRFSAERTGGSVSTLTIQRTQQEDSAVYLCASSRDIAYEQYFGPGTRLTVT.

Many counts were recorded for this clonotype. The chain recombines TRBV9 with TRBJ2-7, with D perhaps matching TRBD1 (6 bases). CDR3 length: 13 residues. CDR1 is SGDLS, CDR2 YYNGEE, per germline. V lost 4 bases and J lost 2, with 10 bases in between. The CDR3 region is CASSPRDTYEQYF. The CDR3, as DNA: TGTGCCAGCAGCCCTCGGGACACCTACGAGCAGTACTTC.